Each of the 8 T cell receptor beta chains below was sequenced from the same sample in a study of cytomegalovirus exposure and HLA in healthy donors. Primers: 60 Vbeta forward and 13 Jbeta reverse. TCRdb keeps only in-frame clones here, not all; method: immunoSEQ multiplex PCR. The sample carries tens of thousands of clones, about four fifths recorded once. The sample was PBMCs. These receptors were taken from a male donor in good health and CMV-seropositive.

This clone was recorded once. The V and J genes are TRBV5-4 and TRBJ2-7; 12 bases are a match to TRBD1. Trimming at V came to 0 bases and at J to 6 bases, leaving 7 bases not matched to a gene. The CDR3 is 16 residues long. In germline, CDR1 is SGHNT, CDR2 YYREEE (reference sequence). DNA of the CDR3: TGTGCCAGCAGCTTGGGGGGACAGGGGGCGGGGGGCGAGCAGTACTTC. Translating it yields CASSLGGQGAGGEQYF.

This clone has more than one count but fewer than ten. The DNA of the CDR3 is TGTGCCAGCAGTGTTGGGACAGGGGGTTCGAAAAGCAATCAGCCCCAGCATTTT. Translating it yields CASSVGTGGSKSNQPQHF. This chain connects TRBV6-1 to TRBJ1-5; 11 positions agree with TRBD1. The J segment lost 1 base and the V segment lost 4 bases, leaving 9 bases of the junction unmatched. The CDR3 has 18 residues. Germline V gives CDR1 MNHNS, CDR2 SASEGT.

The chain has TRBV7-9 and TRBJ1-2, with D possibly being TRBD1 (6 bases). The germline CDR1 and CDR2 sequences are SEHNR and FQNEAQ (reference sequence). The CDR3 contains 16 residues. Between the trimmed V and J ends, which lost 0 bases and 6 bases, there was a span of 17 bases. The chain's CDR3 is CASSLALTGSIHGYTF. CDR3 coding DNA: TGTGCCAGCAGCTTAGCGCTTACAGGGAGTATACATGGCTACACCTTC. Full variable domain (remainder filled in from reference TRBV7-9 and TRBJ1-2): DTGVSQNPRHKITKRGQNVTFRCDPISEHNRLYWYRQTLGQGPEFLTYFQNEAQLEKSRLLSDRFSAERPKGSFSTLEIQRTEQGDSAMYLCASSLALTGSIHGYTFGSGTRLTVV.

The gene calls are TRBV19 and TRBJ2-7; 10 positions agree with TRBD1. CDR3 length: 16 amino acids. Trimming at V came to 0 bases and at J to 4 bases, leaving 6 bases not matched to a gene. CDR1 is LNHDA and CDR2 is SQIVND in the germline V gene (reference sequence). Written as DNA, the CDR3 is TGTGCCAGTAGTATAGAAGCCGGGACAGGGGCGTACGAGCAGTACTTC. Amino acid sequence: CASSIEAGTGAYEQYF.

This clone was seen a single time. V and J are TRBV5-1 and TRBJ1-1; no definite D call. Germline assignment: CDR1 SGHRS and CDR2 YFSETQ. This CDR3 spans 17 amino acids. V lost 0 bases and J 2 bases, leaving 17 bases between the germline ends. The CDR3 coding sequence is TGCGCCAGCAGCTTGGAGGGTTTGACGGGAGCCAACACTGAAGCTTTCTTT. This codes for CASSLEGLTGANTEAFF.

The chain has TRBV11-2 and TRBJ2-3, with D perhaps TRBD2 (5 bases). In germline, CDR1 is SGHAT, CDR2 FQNNGV. The V end lost 0 bases, the J end lost 0 bases, and 7 bases lay between the germline ends. The CDR3 is 15 residues long. CDR3 in amino acids: CASSLDGVSTDTQYF. DNA of the CDR3: TGTGCCAGCAGCTTAGACGGGGTTAGCACAGATACGCAGTATTTT.

V is TRBV15 and J is TRBJ1-5; 7 positions agree with TRBD1. The CDR3 covers 14 residues. Germline values: CDR1 LNHNV, CDR2 YYDKDF (reference sequence). V trimming: 0 bases; J trimming: 7 bases; junction bases outside the gene matches: 3. CDR3 nucleotides: TGTGCCACCAGCAGAGATCAGGGGGTACAGCCCCAGCATTTT. Amino acid sequence: CATSRDQGVQPQHF.

V is TRBV29-1 and J is TRBJ2-3; possibly TRBD2 for D (5 bases). Germline-derived CDR1 and CDR2 are SQVTM and ANQGSEA. The CDR3 consists of 15 residues. V was trimmed by 0 bases and J by 2 bases, leaving 12 bases between them. DNA for the CDR3: TGCAGCGTTGAAGATAGGCTACGGGACACAGATACGCAGTATTTT. It yields the protein CSVEDRLRDTDTQYF.